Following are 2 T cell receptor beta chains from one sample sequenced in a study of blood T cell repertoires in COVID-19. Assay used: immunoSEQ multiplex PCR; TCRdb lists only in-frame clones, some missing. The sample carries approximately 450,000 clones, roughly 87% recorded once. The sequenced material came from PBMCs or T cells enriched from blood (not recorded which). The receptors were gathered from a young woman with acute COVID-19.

CDR3 amino acids: CASGQEINYGYTF. The CDR3 DNA sequence: TGTGCCAGCGGGCAGGAAATCAACTATGGCTACACCTTC. This chain connects TRBV6-5 to TRBJ1-2; no clear D gene. The CDR3 loop spans 13 amino acids. Germline V gene sequence: CDR1 MNHEY, CDR2 SVGAGI. Trimming took 8 bases from V and 2 from J, leaving 12 bases between them.

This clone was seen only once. Written as DNA, the CDR3 is TGTGCCAGCAGCTTAGTTCAGGCTGCGTACGAGCAGTACTTC. Protein product: CASSLVQAAYEQYF. The gene calls are TRBV7-9 and TRBJ2-7; D uncertain. The CDR3 totals 14 residues. Germline V gives CDR1 SEHNR, CDR2 FQNEAQ (reference sequence). With 1 base removed from V and 4 bases from J, the gap between germline ends came to 11 bases.